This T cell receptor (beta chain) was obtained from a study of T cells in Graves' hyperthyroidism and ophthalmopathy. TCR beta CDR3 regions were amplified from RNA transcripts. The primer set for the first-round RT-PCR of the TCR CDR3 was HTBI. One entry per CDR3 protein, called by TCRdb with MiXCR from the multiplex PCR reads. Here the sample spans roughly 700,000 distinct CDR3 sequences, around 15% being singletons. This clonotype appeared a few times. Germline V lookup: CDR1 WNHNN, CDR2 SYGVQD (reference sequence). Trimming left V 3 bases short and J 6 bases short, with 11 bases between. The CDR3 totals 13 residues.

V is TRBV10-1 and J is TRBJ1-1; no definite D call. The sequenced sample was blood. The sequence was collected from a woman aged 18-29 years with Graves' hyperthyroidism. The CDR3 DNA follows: TGCGCCAGCAGTGAAGGATTTGGGGCTGAAGCTTTCTTT. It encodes CASSEGFGAEAFF.